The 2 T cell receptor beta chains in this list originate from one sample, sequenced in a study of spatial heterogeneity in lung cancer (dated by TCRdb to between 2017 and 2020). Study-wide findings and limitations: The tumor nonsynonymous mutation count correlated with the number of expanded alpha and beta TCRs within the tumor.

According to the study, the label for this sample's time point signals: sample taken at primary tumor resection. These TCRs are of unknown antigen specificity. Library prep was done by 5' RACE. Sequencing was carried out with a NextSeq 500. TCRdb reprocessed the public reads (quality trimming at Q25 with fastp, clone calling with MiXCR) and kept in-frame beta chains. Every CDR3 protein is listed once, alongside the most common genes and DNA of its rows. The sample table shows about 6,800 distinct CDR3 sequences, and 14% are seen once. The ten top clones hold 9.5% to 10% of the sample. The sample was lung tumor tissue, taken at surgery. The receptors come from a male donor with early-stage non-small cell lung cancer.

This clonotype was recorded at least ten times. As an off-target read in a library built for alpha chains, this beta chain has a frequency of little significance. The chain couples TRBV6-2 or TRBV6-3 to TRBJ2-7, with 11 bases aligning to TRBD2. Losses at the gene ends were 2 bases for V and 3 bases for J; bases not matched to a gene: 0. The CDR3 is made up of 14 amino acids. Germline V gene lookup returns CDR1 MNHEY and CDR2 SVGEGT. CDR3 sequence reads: CASSYTSGSYEQYF. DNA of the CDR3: TGTGCCAGCAGTTACACTAGCGGGAGCTACGAGCAGTACTTC.

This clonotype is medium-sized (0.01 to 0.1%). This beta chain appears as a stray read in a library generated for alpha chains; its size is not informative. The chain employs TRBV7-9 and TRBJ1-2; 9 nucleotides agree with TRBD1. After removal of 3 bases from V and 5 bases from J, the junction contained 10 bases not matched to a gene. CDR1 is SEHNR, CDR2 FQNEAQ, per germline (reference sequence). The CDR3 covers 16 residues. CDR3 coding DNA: TGTGCCAGCAGCTTCAGTACAGGACAGGGGAAGTATGGCTACACCTTC. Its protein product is CASSFSTGQGKYGYTF.